Following are 32 T cell receptor beta chains from one sample sequenced in a study of OX40 agonist ivuxolimab in advanced cancers. Sequenced by immunoSEQ multiplex PCR; TCRdb stores in-frame clones only, minus some. The repertoire consists of more than 40,000 clones, with about 88% occurring once and the leading ten covering 3.4%. Here the sequenced sample was CD4+ or CD8+ T cells sorted from blood, taken in a trial of the OX40 agonist ivuxolimab. These receptor sequences come from an adult with an advanced solid tumor such as melanoma, head and neck, liver or kidney cancer.

The chain couples TRBV28 to TRBJ2-1; D gene unclear. V was pared by 4 bases and J by 0 bases, with 7 bases between. The CDR3 has 14 residues. Germline CDR1 and CDR2: MDHEN and SYDVKM. The CDR3 DNA is TGTGCCAGCAGTTACGTCGGCTCCTACAATGAGCAGTTCTTC. Translated: CASSYVGSYNEQFF.

The chain employs TRBV9 and TRBJ2-3; TRBD1 matches at 8 bases. The CDR3 consists of 16 residues. The germline gives CDR1 SGDLS, CDR2 YYNGEE. V trimming: 0 bases; J trimming: 5 bases; junction bases outside the gene matches: 8. CDR3 DNA: TGTGCCAGCAGCGTAGCCTCCAGGGGGCGCGGAGATACGCAGTATTTT. It is translated as CASSVASRGRGDTQYF.

This clone was observed a handful of times. This chain uses TRBV18 with TRBJ2-5, with 8 bases fitting TRBD1. CDR1 is KGHSH, CDR2 LQKENI, per germline. This CDR3 is 15 amino acids long. J lost 5 bases, V lost 3 bases, and 8 bases had no gene match. The CDR3 DNA reads as TGTGCCAGCTCACCCTACCGGACAGGGATGGAGACCCAGTACTTC. This sequence encodes CASSPYRTGMETQYF. Filled out from reference TRBV18 and TRBJ2-5, the complete variable domain reads NAGVMQNPRHLVRRRGQEARLRCSPMKGHSHVYWYRQLPEEGLKFMVYLQKENIIDESGMPKERFSAEFPKEGPSILRIQQVVRGDSAAYFCASSPYRTGMETQYFGPGTRLLVL.

This chain uses TRBV29-1 with TRBJ1-1; 7 bases agree with TRBD1. Germline CDR1 reads SQVTM; CDR2 reads ANQGSEA. V lost 7 bases and J lost 3; bases outside the gene matches: 11. This CDR3 is built from 14 residues. Here the CDR3 DNA reads TGCAGCGCCCAGAACAGGGGAGGGGACACTGAAGCTTTCTTT. Amino acids: CSAQNRGGDTEAFF.

This sequence joins TRBV5-1 and TRBJ2-5; the D call may be TRBD1 or TRBD2 (6 bases each). The CDR3 is made up of 16 amino acids. V lost 0 bases, J lost 4 bases, and 16 bases lay in between. CDR1 is SGHRS and CDR2 is YFSETQ in the germline V gene. CDR3 loop: CASSLGGATLGETQYF. The CDR3 nucleotides are TGCGCCAGCAGCTTGGGGGGGGCGACCCTAGGAGAGACCCAGTACTTC.

This clone counts as medium-sized. The V call is TRBV5-1, the J call TRBJ2-2, with D hard to call. With 5 bases removed from V and 6 bases from J, the gap between germline ends came to 11 bases. The V gene's germline CDR1 is SGHRS and CDR2 YFSETQ. This CDR3 comprises 13 residues. Here the CDR3 DNA reads TGCGCCAGCAGGGTTGGCGGCCCCGGGGAGCTGTTTTTT. This encodes CASRVGGPGELFF. Supplemented by reference TRBV5-1 and TRBJ2-2, the full variable domain reads KAGVTQTPRYLIKTRGQQVTLSCSPISGHRSVSWYQQTPGQGLQFLFEYFSETQRNKGNFPGRFSGRQFSNSRSEMNVSTLELGDSALYLCASRVGGPGELFFGEGSRLTVL.

This chain joins TRBV4-3 and TRBJ1-6; D call uncertain. Between the trimmed V and J ends, which lost 0 bases and 7 bases, there was a span of 10 bases. CDR3 length: 15 residues. Germline assignment: CDR1 LGHNA and CDR2 YSLEER. CDR3 protein: CASSQDPQSNSPLHF. The DNA for the CDR3 is TGCGCCAGCAGCCAAGACCCGCAGTCCAATTCACCCCTCCACTTT.

The chain combines TRBV6-5 with TRBJ2-7; 11 bases map to TRBD2. Germline CDR1 reads MNHEY; CDR2 reads SVGAGI. Trimming removed 8 bases from V and 4 bases from J; junction bases left unmatched: 10. This CDR3 region has 15 residues. CDR3 bases: TGTGCCAGCCGATCCGTTAGCGGGGGGGCTTACGAGCAGTACTTC. Residues: CASRSVSGGAYEQYF.

The V gene is TRBV4-1, the J gene TRBJ2-4; 9 nucleotides line up with TRBD2. Germline V gives CDR1 MGHRA, CDR2 YSYEKL. The V and J ends lost 0 bases and 11 bases, in that order; junction bases with no gene match: 8. The CDR3 runs 15 residues. CDR3 protein: CASSQEGSGGTVQYF. CDR3 DNA sequence: TGCGCCAGCAGCCAAGAGGGTAGCGGGGGAACGGTTCAGTACTTC.

The chain links TRBV28 to TRBJ1-1; D is uncertain. V lost 5 bases to trimming and J lost 6 bases, with 13 bases between them. Germline V gene lookup returns CDR1 MDHEN and CDR2 SYDVKM. This CDR3 is 13 amino acids long. The CDR3 region has the DNA TGTGCCAGCAGTCCACTGATTAGCGCTGAAGCTTTCTTT. It codes for CASSPLISAEAFF.

V gene TRBV7-9 combines with J gene TRBJ1-1; D is ambiguous. The V and J ends lost 5 bases and 0 bases respectively, with 7 bases between them. Per germline, CDR1 SEHNR and CDR2 FQNEAQ (reference sequence). This CDR3 region has 13 residues. As DNA, the CDR3 is TGTGCCAGCAGCCTTTCAATGAACACTGAAGCTTTCTTT. Amino acids: CASSLSMNTEAFF.

The chain has TRBV5-3 and TRBJ2-7; 9 bases are a match to TRBD1. TRBV5-3 is recorded as an ORF, its role being uncertain. The CDR3 sequence is 19 residues long. Trimming at V came to 0 bases and at J to 0 bases, leaving 13 bases not matched to a gene. CDR3 residues: CARSLDNGTGLYYSYEQYF. CDR3 sequence (DNA): TGTGCCAGAAGCTTGGATAACGGGACAGGGCTATACTACTCCTACGAGCAGTACTTC.

V is TRBV19 and J is TRBJ1-1, with D uncertain. The CDR3 totals 15 residues. Germline V lookup: CDR1 LNHDA, CDR2 SQIVND (reference sequence). Trimming left V 6 bases short and J 5 bases short, with 19 bases between. CDR3 protein: CASRPGPARGTEAFF. The CDR3 DNA follows: TGTGCCAGTAGACCAGGACCGGCCAGAGGAACTGAAGCTTTCTTT.

The chain links TRBV14 to TRBJ1-6; weak D call: TRBD1 (6 bases). Per the germline V gene, CDR1 is SGHDN and CDR2 is FVKESK. Trimming shortened V by 2 bases and J by 10 bases, and 9 bases separated the two germline ends. This CDR3 has 13 residues. The chain's CDR3 is CASSQYGTSPLHF. The CDR3 DNA reads TGTGCCAGCAGCCAATATGGGACATCACCCCTCCACTTT.

The V gene is TRBV6-5, the J gene TRBJ1-2, with TRBD1 identical over 12 bases. V was pared by 5 bases and J by 10 bases, with 8 bases of the junction left unmatched. Germline loops: CDR1 MNHEY, CDR2 SVGAGI. CDR3 size: 14 residues. Here the CDR3 reads CASSRTGTGGDYTF. The CDR3 coding sequence is TGTGCCAGCAGTCGAACCGGGACAGGGGGCGACTACACCTTC.

V usage is TRBV25-1 and J usage is TRBJ1-4, with D uncertain. The CDR3 consists of 15 residues. V was clipped by 3 bases and J by 0 bases, with 8 bases between them. CDR1 and CDR2 from the germline V gene are MGHDK and SYGVNS. The CDR3 sequence: CASSDSRATNEKLFF. The DNA for the CDR3 is TGTGCCAGCAGTGACAGCCGTGCAACTAATGAAAAACTGTTTTTT. The full variable domain, its missing parts supplied by reference TRBV25-1 and TRBJ1-4, is EADIYQTPRYLVIGTGKKITLECSQTMGHDKMYWYQQDPGMELHLIHYSYGVNSTEKGDLSSESTVSRIRTEHFPLTLESARPSHTSQYLCASSDSRATNEKLFFGSGTQLSVL.

J is TRBJ1-2 and V is TRBV10-3; possibly TRBD1 for D (5 bases). The CDR3 runs 13 residues. CDR1 and CDR2 (germline): ENHRY, SYGVKD. V was pared by 10 bases and J by 0 bases, with 12 bases between. The DNA of the CDR3 is TGTGCCAGCAGCCGGGGGGCTAACTATGGCTACACCTTC. It yields the protein CASSRGANYGYTF.

The V and J genes are TRBV5-1 and TRBJ1-3; the match to TRBD1 covers 9 bases. Per germline, CDR1 SGHRS and CDR2 YFSETQ. The V segment lost 4 bases and the J segment 4 bases; nucleotides outside the gene matches: 3. This CDR3 comprises 14 residues. The CDR3 sequence is CASSPGQGGNTIYF. CDR3 DNA sequence: TGCGCCAGCAGCCCCGGACAGGGGGGAAACACCATATATTTT.

This clone was seen only once. The chain uses TRBV18 and TRBJ1-4; the match to TRBD1 covers 7 bases. There are 15 residues in the CDR3. Germline assignment: CDR1 KGHSH and CDR2 LQKENI. J gave up 7 bases and V 6 bases, and 11 bases lay outside the gene matches. CDR3 sequence: CASSSQTGRSEKLFF. DNA for the CDR3: TGTGCCAGCTCTTCCCAGACAGGGAGGAGTGAAAAACTGTTTTTT.

This chain uses TRBV7-3 with TRBJ2-1; 10 nucleotides align to TRBD2. The junction had 10 bases not matched to a gene; V was cut back by 4 bases and J by 4 bases. CDR1 is SGHTA, CDR2 FQGTGA, per germline. The CDR3 totals 17 residues. CDR3 protein: CASSSSTRTSGYNEQFF. The CDR3 DNA follows: TGTGCCAGCAGCTCCTCAACCAGGACTAGCGGATACAATGAGCAGTTCTTC.

The V and J genes are TRBV5-1 and TRBJ2-2; D is possibly TRBD2 (6 bases). Trimming shortened V by 1 base and J by 3 bases, and 7 bases separated the two germline ends. The CDR3 sequence is 14 residues long. Germline-derived CDR1 and CDR2 are SGHRS and YFSETQ. In DNA, the CDR3 is TGCGCCAGCAGCTTGCCGGGGGACACCGGGGAGCTGTTTTTT. Translated, it gives CASSLPGDTGELFF.

The chain combines TRBV7-9 with TRBJ1-1; 8 bases align to TRBD1. With V trimmed by 1 base and J by 5 bases, 9 bases remained unmatched. Germline V gene data show CDR1 as SEHNR and CDR2 as FQNEAQ (reference sequence). This CDR3 has 16 amino acids. The CDR3 loop is CASSLVGRGRGTEAFF. The CDR3 DNA sequence: TGTGCCAGCAGCTTAGTGGGCAGGGGGCGCGGGACTGAAGCTTTCTTT.

This clone was seen more than once but under ten times. The gene calls are TRBV5-5 and TRBJ2-3, with D unclear. CDR3 length: 15 residues. From germline, CDR1 is SGHKS and CDR2 YYEKEE (reference sequence). V gave up 0 bases and J gave up 1 base, with 9 bases separating them. This CDR3 reads CASSLDRVGTDTQYF. The CDR3 bases are TGTGCCAGCAGCTTGGATCGGGTGGGCACAGATACGCAGTATTTT.

The chain has TRBV11-3 and TRBJ1-3; maybe TRBD1 (5 bases). Trimming took off 2 bases at V and 1 base at J, with 9 bases between the two ends. This CDR3 region has 15 residues. Germline loops: CDR1 SGHNT, CDR2 YENEEA. The CDR3 DNA follows: TGTGCCAGCAGCTTACCCACAGGTTCTGGAAACACCATATATTTT. It translates to CASSLPTGSGNTIYF.

V and J are TRBV7-2 and TRBJ2-7, with 12 bases aligning to TRBD2. The germline V gene encodes CDR1 SGHTA and CDR2 FQGNSA. With V trimmed by 5 bases and J by 5 bases, 13 bases remained unmatched. CDR3 length: 17 amino acids. CDR3 nucleotides: TGTGCCAGCAGCCCCCACTTTCTAGCGGGGGGGCCGGACGAGCAGTACTTC. It codes for CASSPHFLAGGPDEQYF.

The CDR3 reads CASSPAQETQYF. CDR3 DNA: TGTGCCAGCTCCCCTGCTCAAGAGACCCAGTACTTC. The chain carries TRBV6-5 and TRBJ2-5, with unresolved D. Trimming took off 8 bases at V and 2 bases at J, with 9 bases between the two ends. This CDR3 is 12 amino acids long. Germline values: CDR1 MNHEY, CDR2 SVGAGI.

The chain couples TRBV6-5 to TRBJ2-3; the D is unclear. Trimming removed 3 bases at V and 2 bases at J, with 6 bases between. Germline V lookup: CDR1 MNHEY, CDR2 SVGAGI. The length of the CDR3 is 13 residues. This CDR3 is CASSYTATDTQYF. The CDR3 coding sequence is TGTGCCAGCAGTTATACGGCCACAGATACGCAGTATTTT.

J is TRBJ1-2 and V is TRBV6-5; 9 bases agree with TRBD1. Germline loops: CDR1 MNHEY, CDR2 SVGAGI. CDR3 length equals 15 residues. V lost 6 bases, J lost 7 bases, and 12 bases stayed unmatched. For the CDR3, the DNA is TGTGCCAGCAGGAAGACAGGGGGTGATTTGGGTGGCTACACCTTC. Translating gives CASRKTGGDLGGYTF.

The chain carries TRBV7-2 and TRBJ1-2; 7 bases are a match to TRBD1. The CDR3 consists of 16 residues. Germline trimming cut 0 bases from V and 0 bases from J; bases unmatched to any gene: 4. The germline CDR1 and CDR2 sequences are SGHTA and FQGNSA. CDR3 sequence (DNA): TGTGCCAGCAGCTTAGCTCCGGGGACAGCTAACTATGGCTACACCTTC. Translated: CASSLAPGTANYGYTF.

The rearrangement uses TRBV6-1 and TRBJ1-4; a weak D match, TRBD1 (6 bases). Germline V gene lookup returns CDR1 MNHNS and CDR2 SASEGT. V dropped 2 bases and J dropped 4 bases, with 11 bases sitting between them. The CDR3 covers 15 residues. The CDR3 here is CASSEPGHGNEKLFF. The DNA of the CDR3 is TGTGCCAGCAGTGAACCGGGACATGGTAATGAAAAACTGTTTTTT.

This sequence joins TRBV30 and TRBJ2-1; D is undetermined. The germline gives CDR1 GTSNPN, CDR2 SVGIG (reference sequence). V gave up 4 bases and J gave up 0 bases, with 19 bases separating them. The CDR3 is 17 residues long. Here the CDR3 DNA reads TGTGCCTGGAATATTAGAGCCAGGTCCAGCTCCTACAATGAGCAGTTCTTC. Encoded protein: CAWNIRARSSSYNEQFF.

The V and J genes are TRBV7-9 and TRBJ2-5; either TRBD1 or TRBD2 may fit D (5 bases each). V shed 7 bases and J shed 1 base, with 19 bases lying between them. Germline CDR1 and CDR2: SEHNR and FQNEAQ (reference sequence). The CDR3 contains 16 residues. The CDR3 protein is CASTLLRGKGQETQYF. CDR3 bases: TGTGCCAGCACCCTTCTGAGGGGTAAGGGCCAAGAGACCCAGTACTTC.